One and the same sample provided the 3 T cell receptor beta chains below, sequenced in a study of control samples from healthy donors and cancer patients. The assay was immunoSEQ multiplex PCR, and TCRdb's table has in-frame clones only and misses some. This sample carries around 230,000 clones, roughly 94% of them seen once, and the ten largest clones take about 1.6%. Sequencing used blood. The receptors were sampled from a man aged 50-59 years in good health.

This sequence joins TRBV6-5 and TRBJ2-7, with 7 bases lining up with TRBD1. Germline values: CDR1 MNHEY, CDR2 SVGAGI. V lost 6 bases, J lost 6 bases, and 11 bases stayed unmatched. The CDR3 runs 14 residues. CDR3 loop: CASSRQGPWSEQYV. In DNA form, the CDR3 reads TGTGCCAGCAGCAGACAGGGCCCTTGGAGCGAGCAGTACGTC.

Remarks on this clone: In the same sample, other DNA sequences code for this CDR3. The V gene is TRBV5-1, the J gene TRBJ2-2, with D unresolved. There are 14 residues in the CDR3. The V and J ends lost 0 bases and 5 bases respectively, with 8 bases between them. CDR1 and CDR2 from the germline V gene are SGHRS and YFSETQ. In DNA form, the CDR3 reads TGCGCCAGCAGCTTGGGGGGAAATACCGGGGAGCTGTTTTTT. Translated, it gives CASSLGGNTGELFF.

The table lists this clone with a count of one. This sequence joins TRBV2 and TRBJ1-5; D is ambiguous. CDR3 size: 12 residues. Germline CDR1 is SNHLY and CDR2 is FYNNEI. V was trimmed by 7 bases and J by 4 bases, leaving 8 bases between them. Written as DNA, the CDR3 is TGTGCCAGCAACGCGGGGAATCAGCCCCAGCATTTT. Residues: CASNAGNQPQHF.